The 24 T cell receptor beta chains given below trace back to one sample, sequenced in a study of T-cell memory formation after mild COVID-19. Using its own MiXCR run on the 5' RACE reads, TCRdb lists one record per CDR3 protein. The table lists approximately 100,000 distinct CDR3 sequences, roughly 10% of them singletons. Material for sequencing was PBMCs or a T cell subset sorted from them (not recorded which). These receptors all stem from a man between 18 and 29 years old who had mild COVID-19 (a few samples of this study predate the infection). Cell type and time point are not known.

The chain has TRBV12-3 or TRBV12-4 and TRBJ1-3; D is ambiguous. The CDR3 extends over 15 amino acids. V gave up 2 bases and J gave up 0 bases, with 8 bases separating them. The CDR3 loop is CASSLFGYSGNTIYF. The CDR3 nucleotides read TGTGCCAGCAGTTTATTCGGGTACTCTGGAAACACCATATATTTT.

This clonotype was seen repeatedly, ten times or more. The chain couples TRBV11-2 to TRBJ2-5; D not resolved. Trimming removed 6 bases at V and 1 base at J, with 9 bases between. Germline V gene data show CDR1 as SGHAT and CDR2 as FQNNGV. The CDR3 is made up of 13 amino acids. The CDR3 DNA reads as TGTGCCAGCAGAGTGGCGACCCAAGAGACCCAGTACTTC. It codes for CASRVATQETQYF.

This clonotype has a handful of counts. The chain recombines TRBV14 with TRBJ2-6; D is ambiguous. With 3 bases removed from V and 6 bases from J, the gap between germline ends came to 0 bases. The CDR3 extends over 11 amino acids. The germline CDR1 and CDR2 sequences are SGHDN and FVKESK. Written as DNA, the CDR3 is TGTGCCAGCAGCCAGGCCAACGTCCTGACTTTC. Amino acid sequence: CASSQANVLTF.

This clonotype was detected only a few times. This chain uses TRBV12-3 or TRBV12-4 with TRBJ1-2; 9 bases match TRBD1. The CDR3 covers 13 residues. Trimming took 5 bases from V and 6 from J; bases not matched to a gene: 4. CDR3 loop: CASSVTGGNGYTF. The CDR3 DNA is TGTGCCAGCAGTGTGACAGGGGGGAATGGCTACACCTTC.

This clonotype was found many times. This sequence joins TRBV29-1 and TRBJ2-1, with 8 bases identical to TRBD2. Germline V gene sequence: CDR1 SQVTM, CDR2 ANQGSEA. The V segment lost 0 bases and the J segment 8 bases; nucleotides outside the gene matches: 12. The CDR3 contains 16 residues. CDR3 amino acids: CSVEDWSSGAGDEQFF. CDR3 coding DNA: TGCAGCGTTGAAGATTGGAGTAGCGGGGCGGGGGATGAGCAGTTCTTC.

V and J are TRBV3-2 and TRBJ2-7. TRBV3-2 is a recognized pseudogene. There are 14 residues in the CDR3. The CDR3 protein is CASRVSRGFSPQYV. In DNA form, the CDR3 reads TGTGCCAGCAGAGTTTCTCGTGGATTCTCTCCGCAGTACGTC.

The chain combines TRBV24-1 with TRBJ2-1; 13 bases map to TRBD2. The J segment lost 9 bases and the V segment lost 4 bases, leaving 8 bases of the junction unmatched. The CDR3 contains 16 residues. CDR1 and CDR2 (germline): KGHDR, SFDVKD. The CDR3 loop reads CATSDPGLAGEGEQFF. For the CDR3, the DNA is TGTGCCACCAGTGACCCCGGACTAGCGGGGGAGGGTGAGCAGTTCTTC.

The chain is built from TRBV7-9 and TRBJ1-5, with 9 positions matching TRBD1. This CDR3 comprises 14 residues. CDR1 and CDR2 (germline): SEHNR, FQNEAQ (reference sequence). With V trimmed by 4 bases and J by 5 bases, 3 bases remained unmatched. The CDR3 reads CASSSGQGDQPQHF. The CDR3 nucleotides read TGTGCCAGCAGCTCGGGACAGGGAGATCAGCCCCAGCATTTT.

The chain links TRBV6-2 or TRBV6-3 to TRBJ2-1, with D perhaps TRBD2 (5 bases). The CDR3 is 12 residues long. With 6 bases removed from V and 5 bases from J, the gap between germline ends came to 8 bases. Looked up from germline, CDR1 is MNHEY and CDR2 is SVGEGT. CDR3 coding DNA: TGTGCCAGCAGAAGCGGAAACAATGAGCAGTTCTTC. Encoded protein: CASRSGNNEQFF.

This clonotype was detected only a few times. The J gene is TRBJ1-2, the V gene TRBV27; possibly TRBD1 for D (5 bases). Germline loops: CDR1 MNHEY, CDR2 SMNVEV (reference sequence). V was trimmed by 5 bases and J by 4 bases, leaving 11 bases between them. The CDR3 contains 13 residues. The CDR3 DNA reads as TGTGCCAGCAGTCCACGACAGTTCTATGGCTACACCTTC. Its protein product is CASSPRQFYGYTF.

This chain uses TRBV6-5 with TRBJ1-5; D may be TRBD1 (5 bases). Germline V lookup: CDR1 MNHEY, CDR2 SVGAGI. There are 14 residues in the CDR3. The V end lost 4 bases, the J end lost 0 bases, and 7 bases lay between the germline ends. The CDR3 protein is CASSSTDSNQPQHF. In DNA form, the CDR3 reads TGTGCCAGCAGTTCGACAGATAGCAATCAGCCCCAGCATTTT.

This clonotype was observed a few times. The chain recombines TRBV4-1 with TRBJ2-2; 7 bases are shared with TRBD1. The CDR3 is 16 residues long. The trim removed 1 base at V and 6 bases at J, leaving 8 bases unmatched. Germline V CDR1 and CDR2: MGHRA, YSYEKL. CDR3 protein: CASSQGGGSVAGELFF. For the CDR3, the DNA is TGCGCCAGCAGCCAAGGAGGGGGCAGTGTCGCCGGGGAGCTGTTTTTT.

This clonotype has a handful of counts. The V call is TRBV5-5, the J call TRBJ1-1; D uncertain. Germline CDR1 SGHKS, CDR2 YYEKEE (reference sequence). V gave up 2 bases and J gave up 4 bases, with 9 bases separating them. The CDR3 covers 13 residues. The CDR3 loop is CASSFVGSTEAFF. The DNA of the CDR3 is TGTGCCAGCAGCTTTGTTGGTAGCACTGAAGCTTTCTTT.

This clonotype was observed a handful of times. V gene TRBV24-1 combines with J gene TRBJ2-3; TRBD2 matches 10 bases. Trimming cost V 0 bases and J 6 bases; bases outside gene matches: 17. CDR1 is KGHDR, CDR2 SFDVKD, per germline. CDR3 length: 20 amino acids. The CDR3 sequence: CATSDLPTSGEVICSDTQYF. CDR3 nucleotide sequence: TGTGCCACCAGTGATTTGCCAACTAGCGGGGAAGTTATATGTTCGGATACGCAGTATTTT.

This clonotype was seen more than once but under ten times. This chain joins TRBV7-6 and TRBJ1-4; D might be TRBD1 (5 bases). Trimming cost V 0 bases and J 0 bases, with 11 bases left between them. Germline loops: CDR1 SGHVS, CDR2 FNYEAQ. CDR3 length: 17 amino acids. The CDR3 reads CASSLAGDPATNEKLFF. The DNA of the CDR3 is TGTGCCAGCAGCTTAGCGGGGGACCCTGCAACTAATGAAAAACTGTTTTTT.

The chain recombines TRBV29-1 with TRBJ1-1; D gene unclear. Germline V gene sequence: CDR1 SQVTM, CDR2 ANQGSEA. Trimming removed 4 bases from V and 0 bases from J, with 9 bases in between. This CDR3 contains 13 residues. CDR3 DNA: TGCAGCGTTGTTTTAGGGTTGAACACTGAAGCTTTCTTT. This sequence encodes CSVVLGLNTEAFF.

This clonotype was observed a few times. The chain combines TRBV6-5 with TRBJ2-5, with D possibly being TRBD1 or TRBD2 (5 bases each). Germline values: CDR1 MNHEY, CDR2 SVGAGI. The V end was cut by 4 bases, the J end by 1 base, with 10 bases between. The length of the CDR3 is 14 residues. Here the CDR3 DNA reads TGTGCCAGCAGTTCAACGGGGACCCAAGAGACCCAGTACTTC. Amino acid sequence: CASSSTGTQETQYF.

V usage is TRBV10-3 and J usage is TRBJ2-3; D is perhaps TRBD2 (6 bases). This CDR3 is 15 amino acids long. Germline V gene data show CDR1 as ENHRY and CDR2 as SYGVKD. V lost 2 bases and J lost 4, with 13 bases in between. CDR3 amino acids: CAISEPPAGPDTQYF. In DNA, the CDR3 is TGTGCCATCAGTGAGCCCCCGGCGGGGCCAGATACGCAGTATTTT.

DNA for the CDR3: TGTGCCAGCAGCGAGGGACTAGCGGACAATGAGCAGTTCTTC. As protein: CASSEGLADNEQFF. This chain joins TRBV5-4 and TRBJ2-1; TRBD2 matches at 11 bases. Germline V gene lookup returns CDR1 SGHNT and CDR2 YYREEE (reference sequence). This CDR3 region has 14 residues. V lost 4 bases to trimming and J lost 5 bases; unmatched junction nucleotides: 2. The variable domain in full, with the rest retrieved from reference TRBV5-4 and TRBJ2-1, is ETGVTQSPTHLIKTRGQQVTLRCSSQSGHNTVSWYQQALGQGPQFIFQYYREEENGRGNFPPRFSGLQFPNYSSELNVNALELDDSALYLCASSEGLADNEQFFGPGTRLTVL.

This chain links TRBV11-2 with TRBJ2-5; maybe TRBD2 (5 bases). CDR1 and CDR2 from the germline V gene are SGHAT and FQNNGV. CDR3 length: 10 residues. The V end lost 5 bases, the J end lost 7 bases, and 5 bases lay between the germline ends. CDR3 nucleotides: TGTGCCAGCAGCCGGGGGACCCAGTACTTC. It codes for CASSRGTQYF.

This clonotype was counted ten times or more. The rearrangement joins TRBV12-3 or TRBV12-4 to TRBJ2-7; D is uncertain. The CDR3 is made up of 12 amino acids. The V and J ends lost 3 bases and 2 bases respectively, with 5 bases between them. The CDR3 bases are TGTGCCAGCAGTTTTGGGACCTACGAGCAGTACTTC. Protein product: CASSFGTYEQYF.

This chain uses TRBV15 with TRBJ1-6; D remains unclear. The germline V gene encodes CDR1 LNHNV and CDR2 YYDKDF (reference sequence). The CDR3 covers 18 residues. V lost 0 bases and J lost 8, with 20 bases in between. DNA for the CDR3: TGTGCCACCAGCAGAGATCATAAGGGAGGACCGAAATATTCACCCCTCCACTTT. Residues: CATSRDHKGGPKYSPLHF.

The V call is TRBV29-1, the J call TRBJ2-1; D is uncertain. Germline CDR1 is SQVTM and CDR2 is ANQGSEA. V was cut by 7 bases and J by 5 bases, with 12 bases left in between. The CDR3 has 12 amino acids. The CDR3: CSGRQTHNEQFF. CDR3 DNA: TGCAGCGGCCGTCAGACTCACAATGAGCAGTTCTTC.

This clonotype was observed a few times. The genes are TRBV12-3 or TRBV12-4 and TRBJ2-1, with 12 bases identical to TRBD1. After removal of 3 bases from V and 4 bases from J, the junction contained 4 bases not matched to a gene. This CDR3 is 16 amino acids long. The CDR3 DNA reads as TGTGCCAGCAGTTTGAGGGGACAGGGGGCTTACAATGAGCAGTTCTTC. Its translation: CASSLRGQGAYNEQFF.